The 21 T cell receptor beta chains below all came from one sample that was sequenced in a study of metastatic and nonmetastatic thyroid tumors. TCRdb re-analyzed the PCR reads using MiXCR. The top ten hold approximately 13% of the sample, which has roughly 17,000 clones, roughly 26% seen once. Patients had received no treatment of any kind before thyroid surgery. The source material was tumor tissue. Receptors originate from a male donor with papillary thyroid cancer or a benign thyroid nodule (not recorded which). Some clones in this sample may be carry-over from other donors' samples.

Comment on this clone: The DNA is left out, because the CDR3 cannot be placed on it with certainty; the CDR3 is given as TCRdb lists it. The chain is built from TRBV7-5 and TRBJ1-2; the table gives TRBD1 as D, unverified against the DNA. TRBV7-5 is a recognized pseudogene. The length of the CDR3 is 18 amino acids, counting both ends. The CDR3 spells CTSVPAGRCPEAGYGYTF.

This chain uses TRBV21-1 with TRBJ2-3; TRBD2, the table's D call, lacks a check against the DNA. TRBV21-1 is a recognized pseudogene. The CDR3 length is 22 residues. The CDR3 sequence: CASISGQSYPTGGRATADTQYF. DNA for the CDR3: TGTGCCAGCATCTCCGGCCAGTCTTACCCCACAGGCGGGAGGGCCACCGCAGATACGCAGTATTTT.

This clone occurred a few times. The rearrangement uses TRBV12-3 or TRBV12-4 and TRBJ1-6; D remains unclear. The CDR3 is made up of 13 amino acids. V lost 4 bases and J lost 10, with 11 bases in between. The CDR3 DNA reads as TGTGCCAGCAGTTCGGAGGGTAGATCACCCCTCCACTTT. Translating gives CASSSEGRSPLHF.

In its sample, this clone was seen many times. This sample includes further DNA sequences coding for the same CDR3. The chain uses TRBV20-1 and TRBJ1-2; D remains unclear. This CDR3 region has 14 residues. The ends were cut back, 3 bases at V and 7 bases at J, with 18 bases in the middle. CDR1 is DFQATT and CDR2 is SNEGSKA in the germline V gene (reference sequence). This CDR3 reads CSASPRFRGGGYTF. The CDR3 DNA reads as TGCAGTGCTAGTCCCCGTTTTCGGGGTGGTGGCTACACCTTC.

This clone was counted at least ten times. This chain links TRBV5-4 with TRBJ2-2; TRBD2 might be the D (6 bases). The CDR3 spans 15 residues. V lost 4 bases and J lost 1, with 11 bases in between. Looked up from germline, CDR1 is SGHNT and CDR2 is YYREEE (reference sequence). In DNA form, the CDR3 reads TGTGCCAGCAGCGCTCGGGGGTGGAACACCGGGGAGCTGTTTTTT. Translated, it gives CASSARGWNTGELFF. Supplemented by reference TRBV5-4 and TRBJ2-2, the full variable domain reads ETGVTQSPTHLIKTRGQQVTLRCSSQSGHNTVSWYQQALGQGPQFIFQYYREEENGRGNFPPRFSGLQFPNYSSELNVNALELDDSALYLCASSARGWNTGELFFGEGSRLTVL.

This clone was detected only a few times. The rearrangement joins TRBV6-4 to TRBJ2-3, with D possibly being TRBD2 (6 bases). V was pared by 3 bases and J by 6 bases, with 10 bases between. The CDR3 runs 13 residues. Germline V gene sequence: CDR1 MRHNA, CDR2 SNTAGT. The CDR3 region is CASSERRGDTQYF. The CDR3 DNA sequence: TGTGCCAGCAGTGAACGTCGGGGGGATACGCAGTATTTT.

The CDR3 DNA sequence: TGCAGTGCTCGGCCTGGGTCTACAGGGGTAGCCTACGAGCAGTACTTC. Translation: CSARPGSTGVAYEQYF. The chain is built from TRBV20-1 and TRBJ2-7, with 7 bases identical to TRBD1. Germline trimming cut 5 bases from V and 2 bases from J; bases unmatched to any gene: 15. From germline, CDR1 is DFQATT and CDR2 SNEGSKA (reference sequence). The CDR3 totals 16 residues.

The gene calls are TRBV24-1 and TRBJ2-1, with D possibly TRBD1 on 6 matching bases. Trimming shortened V by 3 bases and J by 4 bases, and 18 bases separated the two germline ends. There are 17 residues in the CDR3. Germline V gene sequence: CDR1 KGHDR, CDR2 SFDVKD. The CDR3, as DNA: TGTGCCACCAGTGATCCAGGGGACCCATCATCTTACAATGAGCAGTTCTTC. Its protein product is CATSDPGDPSSYNEQFF.

This clone came up a few times. A read error may account for a junction end that differs from germline. The J gene is TRBJ2-7, the V gene TRBV6-1, with 13 bases aligning to TRBD2. CDR1 is MNHNS, CDR2 SASEGT, per germline. The CDR3 totals 13 residues. The DNA for the CDR3 is TGTGCCAGCATGGGGGGACTAGCGGGGATTAACTTCTTC. It translates to CASMGGLAGINFF.

This clone was observed at least ten times. The genes are TRBV6-5 and TRBJ2-1; D remains ambiguous. Trimming left V 7 bases short and J 0 bases short, with 22 bases between. The CDR3 extends over 18 amino acids. Germline CDR1 reads MNHEY; CDR2 reads SVGAGI. CDR3 nucleotide sequence: TGTGCCAGCAATTCAAAGGGCTCACTTCCCTTCTCCTACAATGAGCAGTTCTTC. Translated, it gives CASNSKGSLPFSYNEQFF.

By share, this clone counts as medium-sized. The chain uses TRBV7-9 and TRBJ1-5; 8 nucleotides match TRBD1. V shed 4 bases and J 4 bases; nucleotides not matched to a gene: 6. Germline V gene data show CDR1 as SEHNR and CDR2 as FQNEAQ (reference sequence). The CDR3 loop spans 15 amino acids. The DNA of the CDR3 is TGTGCCAGCAGCTCGGACAGGGAGCAAAATCAGCCCCAGCATTTT. This translates into CASSSDREQNQPQHF.

This clone came up once. V is TRBV11-2 and J is TRBJ1-5; 12 nucleotides match TRBD1. J lost 4 bases, V lost 1 base, and 2 bases had no gene match. The CDR3 extends over 16 amino acids. CDR1 is SGHAT, CDR2 FQNNGV, per germline. Here the CDR3 DNA reads TGTGCCAGCAGCTTAGGGGGACAGGGGGCTAATCAGCCCCAGCATTTT. Amino acid sequence: CASSLGGQGANQPQHF.

This clone was counted ten times or more. V usage is TRBV3-1 and J usage is TRBJ2-1; no definite D call. The ends were cut back, 0 bases at V and 9 bases at J, with 9 bases in the middle. Germline loops: CDR1 LGHDT, CDR2 YNNKEL (reference sequence). The CDR3 extends over 13 amino acids. Here the CDR3 DNA reads TGTGCCAGCAGCCAAGATAACGGGCGTGAGCAGTTCTTC. Its translation: CASSQDNGREQFF.

This clone is judged medium-sized (0.01 to 0.1%). V usage is TRBV20-1 and J usage is TRBJ1-1, with TRBD1 identical over 8 bases. CDR1 and CDR2 (germline): DFQATT, SNEGSKA (reference sequence). The CDR3 covers 12 residues. Trimming took 3 bases from V and 3 from J; bases not matched to a gene: 0. The CDR3 DNA sequence: TGCAGTGCTAGGACAGGGGACACTGAAGCTTTCTTT. It is translated as CSARTGDTEAFF.

This clone is judged medium-sized (0.01 to 0.1%). This chain links TRBV11-2 with TRBJ2-3, with D perhaps TRBD1 (6 bases). Germline assignment: CDR1 SGHAT and CDR2 FQNNGV. The CDR3 consists of 13 residues. The V gene lost 8 bases and the J gene lost 2 bases, with 11 bases spanning the gap. The CDR3 nucleotides are TGTGCCAGCTGTTGGGGGCTCACAGATACGCAGTATTTT. Protein product: CASCWGLTDTQYF.

This clone was found many times. V usage is TRBV6-1 and J usage is TRBJ2-3; no clear D gene. Trimming cost V 6 bases and J 6 bases, with 13 bases left between them. Germline CDR1 and CDR2: MNHNS and SASEGT. This CDR3 is built from 13 residues. CDR3 residues: CASSKTRWDTQYF. The CDR3 DNA reads as TGTGCCAGCAGCAAGACCCGTTGGGATACGCAGTATTTT.

Ten or more counts support this clone. This chain joins TRBV12-5 and TRBJ1-2, with D perhaps TRBD1 (6 bases). In germline, CDR1 is LGHNT, CDR2 FRNRAP. V was trimmed by 1 base and J by 1 base, leaving 10 bases between them. The CDR3 extends over 15 amino acids. CDR3 sequence: CASGLGGTHNYGYTF. CDR3 nucleotides: TGTGCTAGTGGTTTGGGTGGGACACATAACTATGGCTACACCTTC.

As to this clone: Germline and junction disagree at one end, which may indicate a read error. V usage is TRBV5-1 and J usage is TRBJ2-7; maybe TRBD2 (6 bases). Per the germline V gene, CDR1 is SGHRS and CDR2 is YFSETQ. The length of the CDR3 is 13 residues. CDR3 in DNA: TGCGTCAGCAGCCAAGGGAGGTGGTACGAGCAGTACTTC. This gives the protein CVSSQGRWYEQYF.

The CDR3 spells CASSLVGQENTEAFF. The CDR3 DNA follows: TGCGCCAGCAGCTTGGTAGGACAGGAGAACACTGAAGCTTTCTTT. V is TRBV5-1 and J is TRBJ1-1, with 7 nucleotides matching TRBD1. The CDR3 spans 15 residues. The germline CDR1 and CDR2 sequences are SGHRS and YFSETQ. The trim removed 0 bases at V and 1 base at J, leaving 3 bases unmatched.

This clone was found many times. CDR3 sequence reads: CASSQSDSRAYEQYF. In DNA form, the CDR3 reads TGTGCCAGCAGCCAATCGGACAGTCGAGCCTACGAGCAGTACTTC. The rearrangement uses TRBV5-4 and TRBJ2-7; D possibly corresponds to TRBD1 (6 bases). CDR1 is SGHNT, CDR2 YYREEE, per germline (reference sequence). Trimming removed 4 bases at V and 2 bases at J, with 16 bases between. The CDR3 extends over 15 amino acids.

This clone came up many times. Here the CDR3 reads CASRDDHYNEQFF. CDR3 in DNA: TGTGCCAGCCGGGACGACCACTACAATGAGCAGTTCTTC. V gene TRBV9 combines with J gene TRBJ2-1, with D perhaps assigned TRBD1 or TRBD2 (5 bases each). This CDR3 has 13 residues. Between the trimmed V and J ends, which lost 7 bases and 3 bases, there was a span of 11 bases. Looked up from germline, CDR1 is SGDLS and CDR2 is YYNGEE.